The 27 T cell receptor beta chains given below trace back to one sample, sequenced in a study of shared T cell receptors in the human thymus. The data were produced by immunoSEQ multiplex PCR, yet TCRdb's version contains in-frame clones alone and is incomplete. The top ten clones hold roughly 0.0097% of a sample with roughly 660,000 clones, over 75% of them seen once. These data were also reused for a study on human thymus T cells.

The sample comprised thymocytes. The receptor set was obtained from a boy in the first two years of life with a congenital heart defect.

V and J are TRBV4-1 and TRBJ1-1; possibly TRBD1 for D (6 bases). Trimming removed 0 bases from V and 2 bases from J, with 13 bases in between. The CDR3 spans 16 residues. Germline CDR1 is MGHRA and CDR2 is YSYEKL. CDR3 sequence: CASSQEGVGANTEAFF. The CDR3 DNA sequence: TGCGCCAGCAGCCAAGAAGGGGTGGGGGCTAACACTGAAGCTTTCTTT.

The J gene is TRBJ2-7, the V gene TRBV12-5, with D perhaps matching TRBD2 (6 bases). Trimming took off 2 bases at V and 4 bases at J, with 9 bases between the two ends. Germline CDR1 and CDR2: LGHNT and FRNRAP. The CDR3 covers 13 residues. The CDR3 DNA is TGTGCTAGTGGTTTGAGAGGGACTTACGAGCAGTACTTC. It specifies CASGLRGTYEQYF.

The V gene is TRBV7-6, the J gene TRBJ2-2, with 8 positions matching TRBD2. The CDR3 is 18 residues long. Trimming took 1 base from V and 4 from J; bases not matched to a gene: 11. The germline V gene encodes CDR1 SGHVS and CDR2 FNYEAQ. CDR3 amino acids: CASSLVTSAPMSTGELFF. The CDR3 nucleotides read TGTGCCAGCAGCTTAGTGACTAGCGCCCCAATGTCCACCGGGGAGCTGTTTTTT.

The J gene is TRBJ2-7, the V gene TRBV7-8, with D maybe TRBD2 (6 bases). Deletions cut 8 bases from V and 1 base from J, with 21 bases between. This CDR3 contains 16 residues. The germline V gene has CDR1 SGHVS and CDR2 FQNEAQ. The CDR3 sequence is CASYIQEGNTSYEQYF. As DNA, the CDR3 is TGTGCCAGCTACATACAGGAGGGTAATACTTCCTACGAGCAGTACTTC.

The CDR3 sequence: CASSPYRTGANTQYF. The CDR3 DNA is TGTGCCAGCAGCCCATATCGGACAGGGGCAAATACGCAGTATTTT. This chain uses TRBV9 with TRBJ2-3; 9 positions match TRBD1. The CDR3 is 15 amino acids. Per the germline V gene, CDR1 is SGDLS and CDR2 is YYNGEE. With 4 bases clipped from V and 7 bases from J, the junction kept 10 bases outside the gene matches.

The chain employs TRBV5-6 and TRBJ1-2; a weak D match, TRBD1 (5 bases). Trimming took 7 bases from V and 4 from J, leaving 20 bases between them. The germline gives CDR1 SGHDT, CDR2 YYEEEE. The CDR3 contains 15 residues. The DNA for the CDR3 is TGTGCCAGCTTCAAACAGGACCGATTCCCCTATGGCTACACCTTC. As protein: CASFKQDRFPYGYTF.

As DNA, the CDR3 is TGTGCCACCAGCAGAGAAGTCCTAGGACAGGGAATCCAGCCCCAGCATTTT. Its protein is CATSREVLGQGIQPQHF. V gene TRBV15 combines with J gene TRBJ1-5; the match to TRBD1 covers 8 bases. V lost 0 bases, J lost 7 bases, and 11 bases stayed unmatched. CDR3 length: 17 residues. The germline CDR1 and CDR2 sequences are LNHNV and YYDKDF (reference sequence).

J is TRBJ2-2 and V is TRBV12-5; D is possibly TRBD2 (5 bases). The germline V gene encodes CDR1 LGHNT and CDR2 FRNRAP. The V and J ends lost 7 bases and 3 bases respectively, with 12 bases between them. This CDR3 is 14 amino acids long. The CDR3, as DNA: TGTGCTAGTGCCCGGGATAAGTACACCGGGGAGCTGTTTTTT. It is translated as CASARDKYTGELFF.

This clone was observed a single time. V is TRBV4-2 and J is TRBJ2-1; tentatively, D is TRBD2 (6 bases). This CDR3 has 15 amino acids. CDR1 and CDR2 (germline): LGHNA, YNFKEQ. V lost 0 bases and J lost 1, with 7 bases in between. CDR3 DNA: TGTGCCAGCAGCCAAGATAGCGGTTCCTACAATGAGCAGTTCTTC. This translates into CASSQDSGSYNEQFF.

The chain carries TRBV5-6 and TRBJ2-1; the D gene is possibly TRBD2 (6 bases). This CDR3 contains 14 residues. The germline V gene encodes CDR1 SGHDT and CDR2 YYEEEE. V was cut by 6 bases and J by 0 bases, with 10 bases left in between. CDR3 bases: TGTGCCAGCATTAGGCGGGGCTCCTACAATGAGCAGTTCTTC. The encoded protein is CASIRRGSYNEQFF.

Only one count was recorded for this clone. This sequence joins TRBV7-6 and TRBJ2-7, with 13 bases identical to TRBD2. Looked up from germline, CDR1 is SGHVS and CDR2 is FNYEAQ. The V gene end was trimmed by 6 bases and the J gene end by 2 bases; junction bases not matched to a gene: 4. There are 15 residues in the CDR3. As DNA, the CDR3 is TGTGCCAGCAGACCGGGACTAGCGGGACCCTACGAGCAGTACTTC. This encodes CASRPGLAGPYEQYF.

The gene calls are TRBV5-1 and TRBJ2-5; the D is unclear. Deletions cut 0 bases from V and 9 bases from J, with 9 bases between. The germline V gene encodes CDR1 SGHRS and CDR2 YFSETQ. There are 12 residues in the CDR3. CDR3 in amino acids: CASSLGVGSQYF. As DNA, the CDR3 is TGCGCCAGCAGCTTGGGCGTCGGGTCCCAGTACTTC.

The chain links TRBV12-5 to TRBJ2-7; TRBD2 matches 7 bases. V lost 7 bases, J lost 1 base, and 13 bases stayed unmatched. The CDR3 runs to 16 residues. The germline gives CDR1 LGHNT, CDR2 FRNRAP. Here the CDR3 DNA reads TGTGCTAGTGCCCCAAACGGGAGCGGGATGTCCTACGAGCAGTACTTC. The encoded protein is CASAPNGSGMSYEQYF.

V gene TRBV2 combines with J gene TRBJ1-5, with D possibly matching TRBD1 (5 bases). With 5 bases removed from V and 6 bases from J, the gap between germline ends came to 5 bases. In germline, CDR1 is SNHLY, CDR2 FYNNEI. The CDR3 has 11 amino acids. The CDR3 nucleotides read TGTGCCAGCAGTAGGGGTCAGCCCCAGCATTTT. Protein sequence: CASSRGQPQHF.

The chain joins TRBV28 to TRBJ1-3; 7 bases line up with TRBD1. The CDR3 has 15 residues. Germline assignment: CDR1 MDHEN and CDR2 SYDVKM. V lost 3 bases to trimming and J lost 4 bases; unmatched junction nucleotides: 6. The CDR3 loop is CASSFHRGYGNTIYF. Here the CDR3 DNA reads TGTGCCAGCAGTTTTCACAGGGGTTACGGAAACACCATATATTTT.

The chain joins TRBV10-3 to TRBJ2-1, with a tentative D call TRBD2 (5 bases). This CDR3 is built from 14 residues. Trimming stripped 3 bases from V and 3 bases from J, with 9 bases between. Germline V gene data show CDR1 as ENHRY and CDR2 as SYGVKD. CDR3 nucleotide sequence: TGTGCCATCAGTGATCCAGCGGACTACAATGAGCAGTTCTTC. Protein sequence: CAISDPADYNEQFF.

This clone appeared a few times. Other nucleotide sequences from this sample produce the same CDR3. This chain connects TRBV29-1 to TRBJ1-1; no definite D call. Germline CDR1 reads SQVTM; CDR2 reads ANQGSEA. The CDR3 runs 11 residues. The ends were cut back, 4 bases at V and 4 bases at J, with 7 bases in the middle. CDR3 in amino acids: CSVVSGTEAFF. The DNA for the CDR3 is TGCAGCGTTGTGTCGGGCACTGAAGCTTTCTTT.

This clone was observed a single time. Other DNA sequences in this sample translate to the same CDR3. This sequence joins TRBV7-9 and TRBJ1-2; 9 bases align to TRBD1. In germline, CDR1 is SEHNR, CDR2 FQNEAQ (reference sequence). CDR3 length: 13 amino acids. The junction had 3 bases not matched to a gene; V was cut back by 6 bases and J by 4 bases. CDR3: CASRTGGSYGYTF. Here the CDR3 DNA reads TGTGCCAGCAGAACAGGGGGCAGCTATGGCTACACCTTC.

The CDR3 DNA is TGTGCCAGCAGCTCCCGGTCCCTAGCTAACTATGGCTACACCTTC. Its translation is CASSSRSLANYGYTF. The chain links TRBV7-9 to TRBJ1-2; D not resolved. V was pared by 4 bases and J by 0 bases, with 12 bases between. This CDR3 is 15 amino acids long. Germline V gene data show CDR1 as SEHNR and CDR2 as FQNEAQ (reference sequence).

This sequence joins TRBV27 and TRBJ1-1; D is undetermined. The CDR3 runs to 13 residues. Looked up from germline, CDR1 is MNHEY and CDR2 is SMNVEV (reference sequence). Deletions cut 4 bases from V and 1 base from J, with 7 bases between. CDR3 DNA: TGTGCCAGCAGTTACAAAACGAACACTGAAGCTTTCTTT. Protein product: CASSYKTNTEAFF.

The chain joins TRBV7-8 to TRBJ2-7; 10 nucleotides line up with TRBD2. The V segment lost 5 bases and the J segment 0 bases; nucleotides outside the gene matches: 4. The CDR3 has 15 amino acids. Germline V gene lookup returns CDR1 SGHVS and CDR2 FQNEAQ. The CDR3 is CASSQPSGSSYEQYF. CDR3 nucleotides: TGTGCCAGCAGCCAGCCTAGCGGGAGCTCCTACGAGCAGTACTTC.

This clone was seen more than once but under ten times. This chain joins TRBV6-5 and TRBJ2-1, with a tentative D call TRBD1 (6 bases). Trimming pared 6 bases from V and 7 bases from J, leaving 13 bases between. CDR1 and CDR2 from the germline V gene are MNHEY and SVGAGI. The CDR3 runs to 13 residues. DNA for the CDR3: TGTGCCAGCAGAATAAACAGGGATAATGAGCAGTTCTTC. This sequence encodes CASRINRDNEQFF.

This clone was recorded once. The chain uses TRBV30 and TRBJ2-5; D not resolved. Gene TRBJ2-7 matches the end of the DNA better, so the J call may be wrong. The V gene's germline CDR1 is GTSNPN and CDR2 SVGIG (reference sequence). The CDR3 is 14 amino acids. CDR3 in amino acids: CAWSVVQADYEQYF. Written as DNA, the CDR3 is TGTGCCTGGAGTGTAGTTCAGGCCGACTACGAGCAGTACTTC.

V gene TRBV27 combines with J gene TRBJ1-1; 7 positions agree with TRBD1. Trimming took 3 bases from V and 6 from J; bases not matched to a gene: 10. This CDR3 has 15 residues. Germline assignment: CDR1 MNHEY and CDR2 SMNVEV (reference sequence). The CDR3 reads CASSFRGGDTAEAFF. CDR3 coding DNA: TGTGCCAGCAGTTTCAGAGGGGGCGATACAGCTGAAGCTTTCTTT.

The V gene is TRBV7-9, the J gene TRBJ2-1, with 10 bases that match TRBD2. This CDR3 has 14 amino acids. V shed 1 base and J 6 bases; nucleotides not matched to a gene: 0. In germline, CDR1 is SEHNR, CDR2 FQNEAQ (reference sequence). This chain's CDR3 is CASSLGTSGNEQFF. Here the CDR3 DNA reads TGTGCCAGCAGCTTAGGGACTAGCGGCAATGAGCAGTTCTTC. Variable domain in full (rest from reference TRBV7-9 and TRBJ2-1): DTGVSQNPRHKITKRGQNVTFRCDPISEHNRLYWYRQTLGQGPEFLTYFQNEAQLEKSRLLSDRFSAERPKGSFSTLEIQRTEQGDSAMYLCASSLGTSGNEQFFGPGTRLTVL.

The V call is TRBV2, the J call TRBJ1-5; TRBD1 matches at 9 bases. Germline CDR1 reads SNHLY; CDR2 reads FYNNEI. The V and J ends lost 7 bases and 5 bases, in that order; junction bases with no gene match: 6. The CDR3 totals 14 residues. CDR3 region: CASIPDRGYQPQHF. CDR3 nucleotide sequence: TGTGCCAGCATCCCGGACAGGGGCTATCAGCCCCAGCATTTT.

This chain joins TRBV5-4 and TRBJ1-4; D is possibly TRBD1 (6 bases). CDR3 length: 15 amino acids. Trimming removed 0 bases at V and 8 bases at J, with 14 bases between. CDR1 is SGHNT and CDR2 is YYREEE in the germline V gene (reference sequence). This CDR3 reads CASSLEGGGGEKLFF. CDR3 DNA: TGTGCCAGCAGCTTGGAAGGCGGGGGGGGCGAAAAACTGTTTTTT. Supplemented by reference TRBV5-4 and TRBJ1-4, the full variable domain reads ETGVTQSPTHLIKTRGQQVTLRCSSQSGHNTVSWYQQALGQGPQFIFQYYREEENGRGNFPPRFSGLQFPNYSSELNVNALELDDSALYLCASSLEGGGGEKLFFGSGTQLSVL.